Below, 14 T cell receptor beta chains from the same sample are listed, as sequenced in a study of T-cell memory formation after mild COVID-19 (TCRdb year 2021). The protocol used for the library was 5' RACE. Sequencing used an Illumina NovaSeq 6000. TCRdb trimmed public reads at Q25 via fastp, called clones via MiXCR and kept in-frame beta chains. Each record represents a unique CDR3 protein, reported with the most common genes and DNA among its rows. Recorded for this sample are about 340,000 distinct CDR3 sequences; approximately 21% of them occurred a single time. Of the sample, approximately 13% falls within the top ten clones. The source material was PBMCs or a T cell subset sorted from them (not recorded which). These receptors came from an adult woman who had mild COVID-19 (a few samples of this study predate the infection). The sample titles of this study are shuffled in the database, so cell type and time point are left out; the donor was told from shared clones.

This clonotype was recorded a few times. This chain uses TRBV4-1 with TRBJ1-2, with 10 bases lining up with TRBD1. This CDR3 has 16 amino acids. Germline CDR1 reads MGHRA; CDR2 reads YSYEKL. V trimming: 0 bases; J trimming: 3 bases; junction bases outside the gene matches: 4. CDR3 DNA sequence: TGCGCCAGCAGCCAAGATACTGGACAGGGGGACTATGGCTACACCTTC. Its protein is CASSQDTGQGDYGYTF.

The rearrangement links TRBV29-1 to TRBJ1-2; the D gene is possibly TRBD1 (5 bases). The CDR3 sequence is 13 residues long. Trimming stripped 5 bases from V and 2 bases from J, with 12 bases between. CDR1 and CDR2 (germline): SQVTM, ANQGSEA. CDR3 sequence reads: CSVSGGDNYGYTF. The CDR3 DNA reads as TGCAGCGTTTCTGGGGGGGACAACTATGGCTACACCTTC.

This clonotype has a handful of counts. The V gene is TRBV12-3 or TRBV12-4, the J gene TRBJ2-1; perhaps TRBD1 as D (5 bases). Trimming stripped 6 bases from V and 5 bases from J, with 11 bases between. The CDR3 has 13 amino acids. The CDR3 here is CASRRSGNNEQFF. In nucleotides, the CDR3 is TGTGCCAGCAGACGGTCAGGGAACAATGAGCAGTTCTTC.

J is TRBJ2-5 and V is TRBV4-2; 10 positions match TRBD2. With V trimmed by 5 bases and J by 5 bases, 11 bases remained unmatched. The V gene's germline CDR1 is LGHNA and CDR2 YNFKEQ. The CDR3 has 16 amino acids. The CDR3 region has the DNA TGTGCCAGCAGCTTTCGACTAGCGGGCGAGTGGGAGACCCAGTACTTC. Translating gives CASSFRLAGEWETQYF.

V gene TRBV7-3 combines with J gene TRBJ2-1; TRBD1 aligns across 9 bases. The CDR3 consists of 15 residues. J lost 8 bases, V lost 2 bases, and 7 bases had no gene match. Looked up from germline, CDR1 is SGHTA and CDR2 is FQGTGA. CDR3: CASSLDGTGNDEQFF. In nucleotides, the CDR3 is TGTGCCAGCAGCTTAGATGGGACAGGGAACGATGAGCAGTTCTTC.

This clonotype appeared a few times. The V gene is TRBV20-1, the J gene TRBJ2-7, with D possibly TRBD1 on 6 matching bases. Germline-derived CDR1 and CDR2 are DFQATT and SNEGSKA (reference sequence). The CDR3 is 13 amino acids. V was pared by 3 bases and J by 5 bases, with 14 bases between. CDR3 amino acids: CSASHRAINEQYF. The CDR3 nucleotides read TGCAGTGCTAGTCACAGGGCGATCAACGAGCAGTACTTC.

This clonotype was picked up a small number of times. The chain uses TRBV11-1 and TRBJ2-1; D might be TRBD1 (6 bases). This CDR3 region has 15 residues. V lost 5 bases to trimming and J lost 6 bases, with 17 bases between them. CDR1 is SGHAT, CDR2 FQDESV, per germline (reference sequence). CDR3 protein: CASSELKGELNEQFF. CDR3 nucleotide sequence: TGTGCCAGCAGCGAACTTAAGGGGGAACTCAATGAGCAGTTCTTC. The variable domain in full, completed from reference TRBV11-1 and TRBJ2-1, reads EAEVAQSPRYKITEKSQAVAFWCDPISGHATLYWYRQILGQGPELLVQFQDESVVDDSQLPKDRFSAERLKGVDSTLKIQPAELGDSAMYLCASSELKGELNEQFFGPGTRLTVL.

The chain has TRBV20-1 and TRBJ1-2, with D perhaps matching TRBD1 (6 bases). This CDR3 is built from 14 residues. With 0 bases removed from V and 8 bases from J, the gap between germline ends came to 16 bases. Per germline, CDR1 DFQATT and CDR2 SNEGSKA (reference sequence). CDR3 sequence: CSARDPGEERGYTF. The CDR3 DNA reads as TGCAGTGCTAGAGACCCAGGGGAAGAAAGGGGCTACACCTTC.

This clonotype came up many times. The chain uses TRBV12-3 or TRBV12-4 and TRBJ2-1; 8 nucleotides line up with TRBD2. V lost 5 bases, J lost 6 bases, and 9 bases stayed unmatched. This CDR3 has 15 amino acids. The CDR3 DNA follows: TGTGCCAGCAGTCCCTTGCGGGGGGTCGGCAATGAGCAGTTCTTC. This sequence encodes CASSPLRGVGNEQFF.

There are a few counts of this clonotype. J is TRBJ2-1 and V is TRBV20-1; TRBD2 matches at 12 bases. CDR3 length: 15 residues. Germline CDR1 reads DFQATT; CDR2 reads SNEGSKA (reference sequence). V lost 5 bases, J lost 4 bases, and 6 bases stayed unmatched. CDR3 loop: CSAPRTSGAYNEQFF. CDR3 coding DNA: TGCAGTGCTCCCCGGACTAGCGGGGCATACAATGAGCAGTTCTTC.

This clonotype has a handful of counts. The chain joins TRBV11-2 to TRBJ2-7; the match to TRBD2 covers 8 bases. CDR1 SGHAT and CDR2 FQNNGV come from the germline V gene. This CDR3 comprises 15 residues. The V and J ends lost 3 bases and 3 bases, in that order; junction bases with no gene match: 7. The CDR3, as DNA: TGTGCCAGCAGCTTCGTAGCGGGGCTTAACTACGAGCAGTACTTC. Amino acid sequence: CASSFVAGLNYEQYF.

The chain uses TRBV6-2 or TRBV6-3 and TRBJ2-7; either TRBD1 or TRBD2 may fit D (6 bases each). Trimming removed 7 bases at V and 2 bases at J, with 12 bases between. The CDR3 sequence is 13 residues long. Germline CDR1 is MNHEY and CDR2 is SVGEGT. The CDR3: CASIQGGTYEQYF. As DNA, the CDR3 is TGTGCCAGCATACAGGGAGGCACCTACGAGCAGTACTTC.

In its sample, this clonotype was seen a few times. V is TRBV30 and J is TRBJ1-1; D is perhaps TRBD1 (6 bases). Per the germline V gene, CDR1 is GTSNPN and CDR2 is SVGIG (reference sequence). The V and J ends lost 3 bases and 3 bases respectively, with 11 bases between them. This CDR3 is 13 amino acids long. The CDR3 DNA follows: TGTGCCTGGAGATTGGACAGATACACTGAAGCTTTCTTT. Translation: CAWRLDRYTEAFF. Full variable domain (rest looked up from reference TRBV30 and TRBJ1-1): SQTIHQWPATLVQPVGSPLSLECTVEGTSNPNLYWYRQAAGRGLQLLFYSVGIGQISSEVPQNLSASRPQDRQFILSSKKLLLSDSGFYLCAWRLDRYTEAFFGQGTRLTVV.

This clonotype occurred many times. The J gene is TRBJ2-7, the V gene TRBV25-1; D is perhaps TRBD2 (5 bases). The CDR3 length is 12 residues. The germline V gene has CDR1 MGHDK and CDR2 SYGVNS. Trimming removed 4 bases from V and 7 bases from J, with 11 bases in between. For the CDR3, the DNA is TGTGCCAGCAGTGCCCCCGGGGAGGAGCAGTACTTC. Its protein product is CASSAPGEEQYF.